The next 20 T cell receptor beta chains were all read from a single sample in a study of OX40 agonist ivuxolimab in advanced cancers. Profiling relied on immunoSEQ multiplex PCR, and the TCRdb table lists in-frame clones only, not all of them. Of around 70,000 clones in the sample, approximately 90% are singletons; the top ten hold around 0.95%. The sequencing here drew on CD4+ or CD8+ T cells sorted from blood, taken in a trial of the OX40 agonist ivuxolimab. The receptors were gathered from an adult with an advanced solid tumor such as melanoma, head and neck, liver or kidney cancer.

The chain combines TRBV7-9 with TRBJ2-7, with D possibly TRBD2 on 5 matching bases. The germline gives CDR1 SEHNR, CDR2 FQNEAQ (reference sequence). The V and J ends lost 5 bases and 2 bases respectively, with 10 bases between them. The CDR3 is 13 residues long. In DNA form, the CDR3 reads TGTGCCAGCAGCATAAGCGGCCCCTACGAGCAGTACTTC. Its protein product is CASSISGPYEQYF.

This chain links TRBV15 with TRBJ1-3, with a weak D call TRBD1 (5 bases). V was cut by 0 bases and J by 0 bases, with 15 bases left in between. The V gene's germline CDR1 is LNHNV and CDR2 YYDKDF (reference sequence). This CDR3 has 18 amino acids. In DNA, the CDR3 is TGTGCCACCAGCAGAGATTCGGGGCTCCCGTTCTCTGGAAACACCATATATTTT. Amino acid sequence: CATSRDSGLPFSGNTIYF.

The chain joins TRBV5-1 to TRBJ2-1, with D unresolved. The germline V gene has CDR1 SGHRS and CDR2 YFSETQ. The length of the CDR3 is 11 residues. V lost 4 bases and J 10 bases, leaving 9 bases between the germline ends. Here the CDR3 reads CASSQDQEQFF. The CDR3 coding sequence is TGCGCCAGCAGCCAGGACCAGGAGCAGTTCTTC.

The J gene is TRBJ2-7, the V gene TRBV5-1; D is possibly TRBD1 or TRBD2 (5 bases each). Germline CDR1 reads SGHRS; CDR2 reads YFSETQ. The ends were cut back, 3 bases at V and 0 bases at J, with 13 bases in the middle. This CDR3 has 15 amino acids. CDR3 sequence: CASSSQGPPSYEQYF. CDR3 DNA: TGCGCCAGCAGCTCCCAGGGACCTCCCTCCTACGAGCAGTACTTC.

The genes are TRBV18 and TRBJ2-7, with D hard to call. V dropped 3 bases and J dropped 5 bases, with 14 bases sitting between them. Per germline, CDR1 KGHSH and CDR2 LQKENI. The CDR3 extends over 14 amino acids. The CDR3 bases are TGTGCCAGCTCACCGCCTAGTAACGTCCACGAGCAGTACTTC. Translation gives CASSPPSNVHEQYF. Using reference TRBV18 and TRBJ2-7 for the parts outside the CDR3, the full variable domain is NAGVMQNPRHLVRRRGQEARLRCSPMKGHSHVYWYRQLPEEGLKFMVYLQKENIIDESGMPKERFSAEFPKEGPSILRIQQVVRGDSAAYFCASSPPSNVHEQYFGPGTRLTVT.

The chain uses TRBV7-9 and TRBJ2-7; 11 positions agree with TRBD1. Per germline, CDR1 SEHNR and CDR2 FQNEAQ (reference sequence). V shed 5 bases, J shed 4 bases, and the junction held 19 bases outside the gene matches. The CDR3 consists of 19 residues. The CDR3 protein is CASSPRTGGRSSHQYEQYF. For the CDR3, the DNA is TGTGCCAGCAGCCCTCGGACAGGGGGCCGTAGTTCCCACCAGTACGAGCAGTACTTC.

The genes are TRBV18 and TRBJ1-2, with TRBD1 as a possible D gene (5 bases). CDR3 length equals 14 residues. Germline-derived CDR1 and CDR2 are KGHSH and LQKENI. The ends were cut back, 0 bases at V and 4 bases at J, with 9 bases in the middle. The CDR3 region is CASSPPTGGYGYTF. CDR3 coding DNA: TGTGCCAGCTCACCACCAACAGGTGGCTATGGCTACACCTTC. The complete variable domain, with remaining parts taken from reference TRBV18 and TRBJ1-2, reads NAGVMQNPRHLVRRRGQEARLRCSPMKGHSHVYWYRQLPEEGLKFMVYLQKENIIDESGMPKERFSAEFPKEGPSILRIQQVVRGDSAAYFCASSPPTGGYGYTFGSGTRLTVV.

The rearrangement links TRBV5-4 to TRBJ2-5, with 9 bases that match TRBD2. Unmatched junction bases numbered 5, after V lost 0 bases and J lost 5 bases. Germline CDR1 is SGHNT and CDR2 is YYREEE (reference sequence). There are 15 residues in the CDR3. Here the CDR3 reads CASSLGGRARETQYF. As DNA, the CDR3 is TGTGCCAGCAGCTTGGGCGGGAGGGCCCGGGAGACCCAGTACTTC.

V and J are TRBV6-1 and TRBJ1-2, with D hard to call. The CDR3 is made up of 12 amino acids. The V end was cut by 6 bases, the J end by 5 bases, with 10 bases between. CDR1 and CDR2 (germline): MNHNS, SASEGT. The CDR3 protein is CASRAGDYGYTF. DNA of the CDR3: TGTGCCAGCAGGGCGGGAGATTATGGCTACACCTTC.

CDR3 loop: CSAGRTYNEQFF. DNA for the CDR3: TGCAGCGCTGGCAGAACCTACAATGAGCAGTTCTTC. The chain combines TRBV29-1 with TRBJ2-1; D is unresolved. V was shortened by 7 bases and J by 2 bases, with 9 bases between the two germline ends. The germline CDR1 and CDR2 sequences are SQVTM and ANQGSEA. The CDR3 is made up of 12 amino acids.

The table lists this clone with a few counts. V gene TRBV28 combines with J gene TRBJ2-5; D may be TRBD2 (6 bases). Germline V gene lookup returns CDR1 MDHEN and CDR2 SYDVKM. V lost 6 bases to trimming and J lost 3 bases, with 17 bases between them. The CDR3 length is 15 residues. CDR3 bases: TGTGCCAGCAGGGTCGGAGGGGCGGAAAAAGAGACCCAGTACTTC. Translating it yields CASRVGGAEKETQYF.

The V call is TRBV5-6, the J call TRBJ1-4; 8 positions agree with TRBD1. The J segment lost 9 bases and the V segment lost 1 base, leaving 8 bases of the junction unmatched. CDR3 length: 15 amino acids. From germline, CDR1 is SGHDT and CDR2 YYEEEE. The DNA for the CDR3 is TGTGCCAGCAGCTTGAACCAACTCAGGGGGCAAAAACTGTTTTTT. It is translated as CASSLNQLRGQKLFF.

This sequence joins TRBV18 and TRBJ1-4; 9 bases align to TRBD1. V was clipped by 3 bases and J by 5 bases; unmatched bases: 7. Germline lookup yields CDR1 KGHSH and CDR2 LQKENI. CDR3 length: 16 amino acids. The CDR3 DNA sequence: TGTGCCAGCTCACCCAACACAGGGGGCGCGAATGAAAAACTGTTTTTT. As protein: CASSPNTGGANEKLFF.

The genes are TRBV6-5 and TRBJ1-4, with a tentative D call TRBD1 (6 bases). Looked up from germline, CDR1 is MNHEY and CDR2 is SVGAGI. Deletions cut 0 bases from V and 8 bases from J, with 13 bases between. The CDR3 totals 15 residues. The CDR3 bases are TGTGCCAGCAGTTACTCCCGGGGGGCTCAGGAAAAACTGTTTTTT. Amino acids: CASSYSRGAQEKLFF.

The CDR3 sequence is CASRRQGTNTEAFF. The CDR3 coding sequence is TGTGCCAGCAGAAGACAGGGTACGAACACTGAAGCTTTCTTT. V is TRBV6-1 and J is TRBJ1-1; 7 bases are shared with TRBD1. V shed 6 bases, J shed 1 base, and the junction held 5 bases outside the gene matches. CDR3 length equals 14 residues. CDR1 is MNHNS, CDR2 SASEGT, per germline.

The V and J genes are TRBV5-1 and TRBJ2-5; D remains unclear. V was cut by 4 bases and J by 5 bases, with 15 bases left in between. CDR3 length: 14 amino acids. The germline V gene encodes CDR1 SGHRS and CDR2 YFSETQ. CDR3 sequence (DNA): TGCGCCAGCAGCCTAGGCCCGGGTCCCGAGACCCAGTACTTC. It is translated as CASSLGPGPETQYF.

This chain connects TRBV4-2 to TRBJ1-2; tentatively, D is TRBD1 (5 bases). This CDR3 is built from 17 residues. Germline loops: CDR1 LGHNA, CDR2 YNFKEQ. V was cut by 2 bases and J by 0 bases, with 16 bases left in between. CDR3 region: CASSQWGRQSSNYGYTF. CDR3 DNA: TGTGCCAGCAGCCAATGGGGGAGACAATCCTCTAACTATGGCTACACCTTC.

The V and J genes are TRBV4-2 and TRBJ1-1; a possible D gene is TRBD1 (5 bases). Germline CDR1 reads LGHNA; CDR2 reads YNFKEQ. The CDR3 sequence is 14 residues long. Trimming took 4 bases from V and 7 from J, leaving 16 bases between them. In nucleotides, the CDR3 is TGTGCCAGCAGCCTTCTTCAGGGAAAAGATGAAGCTTTCTTT. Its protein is CASSLLQGKDEAFF.

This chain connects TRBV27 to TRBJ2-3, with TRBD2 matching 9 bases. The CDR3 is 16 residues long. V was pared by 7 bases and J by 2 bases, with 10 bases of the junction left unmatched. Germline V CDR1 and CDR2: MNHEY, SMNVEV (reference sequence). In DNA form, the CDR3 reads TGTGCCAGCACACCGGCGGGACTAGCCGACACAGATACGCAGTATTTT. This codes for CASTPAGLADTDTQYF.

In DNA, the CDR3 is TGTGCCACCAGCAGAGCTGGGGCAGGCTACGAGCAGTACTTC. This encodes CATSRAGAGYEQYF. The rearrangement joins TRBV15 to TRBJ2-7; D is perhaps TRBD1 (5 bases). CDR1 is LNHNV and CDR2 is YYDKDF in the germline V gene (reference sequence). The V gene lost 1 base and the J gene lost 3 bases, with 10 bases spanning the gap. The CDR3 extends over 14 amino acids.